The 32 T cell receptor beta chains below all came from one sample that was sequenced in a study of cytomegalovirus exposure and HLA in healthy donors. Primers included in the PCR were 60 Vbeta and 13 Jbeta primers. Some clones are missing from TCRdb's copy, which holds only in-frame ones; the method was immunoSEQ multiplex PCR. In the table there are about 120,000 clones, approximately 70% of which are singletons. The source material was PBMCs. These receptors were collected from a woman between 40 and 50 years old in good health and CMV-seropositive.

The rearrangement uses TRBV7-2 and TRBJ2-1, with a weak D call TRBD2 (6 bases). Germline V gene data show CDR1 as SGHTA and CDR2 as FQGNSA. CDR3 length equals 13 residues. Deletions cut 1 base from V and 9 bases from J, with 10 bases between. The CDR3 DNA reads TGTGCCAGCAGCTTAGGGACTAACGGTGAGCAGTTCTTC. The encoded protein is CASSLGTNGEQFF.

This rearrangement joins TRBV6-5 to TRBJ2-5; tentatively, D is TRBD2 (7 bases). Germline CDR1 is MNHEY and CDR2 is SVGAGI. This CDR3 spans 15 amino acids. Trimming removed 5 bases at V and 1 base at J, with 14 bases between. This CDR3 reads CASSLGGGSQETQYF. The CDR3 DNA reads as TGTGCCAGCAGTCTAGGGGGGGGATCCCAAGAGACCCAGTACTTC.

CDR3 sequence: CASSQDNVDTYEQYF. The CDR3 nucleotides are TGCGCCAGCAGCCAAGACAACGTCGACACCTACGAGCAGTACTTC. This chain uses TRBV4-3 with TRBJ2-7; D not certain. In germline, CDR1 is LGHNA, CDR2 YSLEER. The CDR3 is made up of 15 amino acids. V gave up 0 bases and J gave up 2 bases, with 11 bases separating them.

The chain combines TRBV9 with TRBJ2-1; 10 bases are shared with TRBD1. The junction had 5 bases not matched to a gene; V was cut back by 0 bases and J by 8 bases. Germline loops: CDR1 SGDLS, CDR2 YYNGEE. This CDR3 has 15 amino acids. DNA of the CDR3: TGTGCCAGCAGCGTAGATGTGACAGGGGGCTATGAGCAGTTCTTC. Translation: CASSVDVTGGYEQFF. The full variable domain, rest sourced from reference TRBV9 and TRBJ2-1, is DSGVTQTPKHLITATGQRVTLRCSPRSGDLSVYWYQQSLDQGLQFLIQYYNGEERAKGNILERFSAQQFPDLHSELNLSSLELGDSALYFCASSVDVTGGYEQFFGPGTRLTVL.

In its sample, this clone was seen a few times. The J gene is TRBJ1-3, the V gene TRBV6-5; no clear D. Germline V gives CDR1 MNHEY, CDR2 SVGAGI. Trimming took off 8 bases at V and 3 bases at J, with 11 bases between the two ends. The CDR3 consists of 13 residues. CDR3 DNA sequence: TGTGCCAGCGGGTTGGGAGGTGGAAACACCATATATTTT. Its translation: CASGLGGGNTIYF.

A few counts support this clone. The V and J genes are TRBV18 and TRBJ1-1; D gene uncertain. Germline CDR1 reads KGHSH; CDR2 reads LQKENI. V dropped 0 bases and J dropped 1 base, with 6 bases sitting between them. There are 14 residues in the CDR3. CDR3 in amino acids: CASSPPLRNTEAFF. CDR3 in DNA: TGTGCCAGCTCACCACCTCTGAGGAACACTGAAGCTTTCTTT. The full variable domain, in which reference TRBV18 and TRBJ1-1 provide the parts outside the CDR3, is NAGVMQNPRHLVRRRGQEARLRCSPMKGHSHVYWYRQLPEEGLKFMVYLQKENIIDESGMPKERFSAEFPKEGPSILRIQQVVRGDSAAYFCASSPPLRNTEAFFGQGTRLTVV.

This chain joins TRBV7-2 and TRBJ1-2; TRBD1 aligns across 7 bases. CDR1 is SGHTA, CDR2 FQGNSA, per germline. Trimming cost V 2 bases and J 1 base; bases outside gene matches: 7. The CDR3 has 16 amino acids. The CDR3 region is CASSLSRTGINYGYTF. DNA for the CDR3: TGTGCCAGCAGCTTATCTAGGACAGGCATTAACTATGGCTACACCTTC.

In regard to this clone: One end of the junction varies from germline; a read error may be responsible. This chain joins TRBV5-6 and TRBJ2-5, with D maybe TRBD2 (6 bases). There are 12 residues in the CDR3. Germline V gene lookup returns CDR1 SGHDT and CDR2 YYEEEE. The CDR3 DNA reads as TGTGCCAGCAGCTTGTGGAGGGCAGTTCCTCACTTC. Amino acid sequence: CASSLWRAVPHF.

The chain has TRBV18 and TRBJ1-4, with a weak D call TRBD1 (6 bases). This CDR3 spans 15 amino acids. The ends were cut back, 6 bases at V and 4 bases at J, with 15 bases in the middle. The V gene's germline CDR1 is KGHSH and CDR2 LQKENI. CDR3 loop: CASSNQGQGNEKLFF. The CDR3 DNA follows: TGTGCCAGCTCCAATCAGGGGCAGGGTAATGAAAAACTGTTTTTT.

J is TRBJ1-1 and V is TRBV10-2, with D uncertain. Trimming pared 8 bases from V and 1 base from J, leaving 2 bases between. CDR3 length: 10 amino acids. Germline V CDR1 and CDR2: WSHSY, SAAADI. The CDR3 nucleotides read TGCGCCAGCCGGAACACTGAAGCTTTCTTT. Its protein product is CASRNTEAFF.

In its sample, this clone was seen a few times. The rearrangement links TRBV7-9 to TRBJ1-4; D unresolved. Between the trimmed V and J ends, which lost 7 bases and 7 bases, there was a span of 13 bases. Germline V lookup: CDR1 SEHNR, CDR2 FQNEAQ (reference sequence). The CDR3 contains 13 residues. In DNA, the CDR3 is TGTGCCAGCACGAGGGCCCTCGGTGAAAAACTGTTTTTT. This encodes CASTRALGEKLFF.

This clone was counted a few times. This chain uses TRBV30 with TRBJ2-7; 8 bases agree with TRBD2. Germline CDR1 and CDR2: GTSNPN and SVGIG (reference sequence). The CDR3 runs to 11 residues. The junction had 5 bases not matched to a gene; V was cut back by 1 base and J by 12 bases. CDR3 in DNA: TGTGCCTGGAGTGCCGGGGGGGACGGGTACTTC. It specifies CAWSAGGDGYF. The variable domain in full, with the rest retrieved from reference TRBV30 and TRBJ2-7, is SQTIHQWPATLVQPVGSPLSLECTVEGTSNPNLYWYRQAAGRGLQLLFYSVGIGQISSEVPQNLSASRPQDRQFILSSKKLLLSDSGFYLCAWSAGGDGYFGPGTRLTVT.

This clone has only a few counts. The chain uses TRBV11-2 and TRBJ2-2, with TRBD1 as a possible D gene (5 bases). Germline V gene sequence: CDR1 SGHAT, CDR2 FQNNGV. The V end was cut by 1 base, the J end by 5 bases, with 11 bases between. This CDR3 is built from 15 residues. CDR3 in amino acids: CASSLGQGWTGELFF. For the CDR3, the DNA is TGTGCCAGCAGCTTAGGGCAGGGCTGGACCGGGGAGCTGTTTTTT.

This clone came up a few times. This chain links TRBV4-1 with TRBJ2-5; D call uncertain. V was cut by 2 bases and J by 5 bases, with 15 bases left in between. This CDR3 is built from 15 residues. Germline values: CDR1 MGHRA, CDR2 YSYEKL. This CDR3 is CASSQLQFPRETQYF. CDR3 sequence (DNA): TGCGCCAGCAGCCAACTCCAATTCCCCCGGGAGACCCAGTACTTC.

The rearrangement uses TRBV29-1 and TRBJ1-2; D remains unclear. The V gene's germline CDR1 is SQVTM and CDR2 ANQGSEA. This CDR3 spans 12 amino acids. Trimming removed 3 bases from V and 6 bases from J, with 11 bases in between. In DNA, the CDR3 is TGCAGCGTTGAGACACCATCCCATGGCTACACCTTC. Protein: CSVETPSHGYTF.

This sequence joins TRBV29-1 and TRBJ1-1; TRBD1 might be the D (5 bases). The CDR3 runs to 16 residues. Germline V lookup: CDR1 SQVTM, CDR2 ANQGSEA. Trimming cost V 7 bases and J 4 bases, with 25 bases left between them. The CDR3 sequence is CSGFGRGRGDSTEAFF. In DNA, the CDR3 is TGCAGCGGGTTCGGGAGGGGAAGAGGGGACTCCACTGAAGCTTTCTTT.

This clone showed up just once. The V and J genes are TRBV28 and TRBJ1-4, with D possibly matching TRBD1 (5 bases). The CDR3 contains 16 residues. The V gene's germline CDR1 is MDHEN and CDR2 SYDVKM. Between the trimmed V and J ends, which lost 7 bases and 0 bases, there was a span of 15 bases. The CDR3 loop is CASTWGGASTNEKLFF. CDR3 coding DNA: TGTGCCAGCACCTGGGGAGGGGCTTCAACTAATGAAAAACTGTTTTTT. The whole variable domain, filled in from reference TRBV28 and TRBJ1-4, reads DVKVTQSSRYLVKRTGEKVFLECVQDMDHENMFWYRQDPGLGLRLIYFSYDVKMKEKGDIPEGYSVSREKKERFSLILESASTNQTSMYLCASTWGGASTNEKLFFGSGTQLSVL.

V is TRBV4-2 and J is TRBJ2-1; tentatively, D is TRBD2 (6 bases). V lost 4 bases and J 4 bases, leaving 20 bases between the germline ends. The CDR3 length is 17 residues. Germline V lookup: CDR1 LGHNA, CDR2 YNFKEQ. The CDR3: CASSPREKSGLYNEQFF. DNA of the CDR3: TGTGCCAGCAGCCCGAGGGAGAAAAGCGGGCTATACAATGAGCAGTTCTTC.

The chain combines TRBV7-3 with TRBJ2-5, with D tentatively TRBD2 (6 bases). Germline CDR1 is SGHTA and CDR2 is FQGTGA. This CDR3 has 17 residues. The V and J ends lost 1 base and 1 base respectively, with 16 bases between them. The CDR3, as DNA: TGTGCCAGCAGCTTAATTGGGGGACGGGAGATCCAAGAGACCCAGTACTTC. This encodes CASSLIGGREIQETQYF.

This clone was picked up a small number of times. This chain uses TRBV5-6 with TRBJ2-6; perhaps TRBD1 as D (5 bases). The CDR3 loop spans 15 amino acids. Germline V gene data show CDR1 as SGHDT and CDR2 as YYEEEE. The V gene lost 2 bases and the J gene lost 1 base, with 7 bases spanning the gap. The CDR3 nucleotides are TGTGCCAGCAGCTTAAGGGGTTCTGGGGCCAACGTCCTGACTTTC. It encodes CASSLRGSGANVLTF.

This clone has just a few counts. This rearrangement joins TRBV2 to TRBJ2-5, with D perhaps matching TRBD1 (6 bases). The assigned J gene may be wrong: the sequence end matches TRBJ2-7 better. CDR3 length equals 14 residues. Looked up from germline, CDR1 is SNHLY and CDR2 is FYNNEI. Here the CDR3 reads CASRTGTHTYEQYF. The CDR3 bases are TGTGCCAGCAGAACCGGGACACACACCTACGAGCAGTACTTC.

The chain carries TRBV7-9 and TRBJ2-7; TRBD2 matches at 13 bases. The CDR3 is made up of 14 amino acids. Germline CDR1 reads SEHNR; CDR2 reads FQNEAQ (reference sequence). Trimming cost V 4 bases and J 8 bases; bases outside gene matches: 5. The CDR3 nucleotides read TGTGCCAGCAGCTCAACTAGCGGGAGGGAAAAGCAGTACTTC. Encoded protein: CASSSTSGREKQYF.

V and J are TRBV5-4 and TRBJ2-1, with 7 bases aligning to TRBD2. V trimming: 4 bases; J trimming: 9 bases; junction bases outside the gene matches: 7. Germline loops: CDR1 SGHNT, CDR2 YYREEE (reference sequence). The CDR3 has 13 amino acids. Here the CDR3 DNA reads TGTGCCAGCAGCCCGCGGGAGTTTAGTGAGCAGTTCTTC. Amino acid sequence: CASSPREFSEQFF.

In this sample, this clone turned up a few times. The genes are TRBV5-1 and TRBJ2-2; D ambiguous. Trimming pared 3 bases from V and 0 bases from J, leaving 6 bases between. The germline V gene encodes CDR1 SGHRS and CDR2 YFSETQ. CDR3 length: 14 amino acids. CDR3 DNA: TGCGCCAGCAGCTCCTCCTCGAACACCGGGGAGCTGTTTTTT. This translates into CASSSSSNTGELFF.

The rearrangement uses TRBV5-1 and TRBJ2-5, with 7 bases aligning to TRBD1. The CDR3 runs to 15 residues. Germline V lookup: CDR1 SGHRS, CDR2 YFSETQ. The J segment lost 3 bases and the V segment lost 4 bases, leaving 9 bases of the junction unmatched. CDR3 amino acids: CASSMGQTWKETQYF. The CDR3 nucleotides are TGCGCCAGCAGCATGGGACAGACTTGGAAAGAGACCCAGTACTTC. Combining the CDR3 with reference TRBV5-1 and TRBJ2-5 gives the whole variable domain KAGVTQTPRYLIKTRGQQVTLSCSPISGHRSVSWYQQTPGQGLQFLFEYFSETQRNKGNFPGRFSGRQFSNSRSEMNVSTLELGDSALYLCASSMGQTWKETQYFGPGTRLLVL.

The gene calls are TRBV4-2 and TRBJ2-3; 15 bases agree with TRBD2. The length of the CDR3 is 19 residues. Per germline, CDR1 LGHNA and CDR2 YNFKEQ. Trimming cost V 0 bases and J 3 bases; bases outside gene matches: 7. CDR3 amino acids: CASSQDLGGLAGGTDTQYF. CDR3 DNA sequence: TGTGCCAGCAGCCAAGATCTGGGGGGACTAGCGGGAGGTACAGATACGCAGTATTTT.

The gene calls are TRBV28 and TRBJ1-4; possibly TRBD1 for D (5 bases). Germline CDR1 is MDHEN and CDR2 is SYDVKM. V lost 2 bases, J lost 8 bases, and 9 bases lay in between. The CDR3 consists of 13 residues. The CDR3 here is CASSLGDREKLFF. CDR3 nucleotides: TGTGCCAGCAGTTTAGGAGACAGAGAAAAACTGTTTTTT.

This chain joins TRBV9 and TRBJ2-7; D might be TRBD1 (5 bases). Germline CDR1 is SGDLS and CDR2 is YYNGEE. The CDR3 totals 12 residues. V lost 1 base to trimming and J lost 5 bases, with 7 bases between them. The CDR3 bases are TGTGCCAGCAGCGTATTGGGGCACGAGCAGTACTTC. Protein product: CASSVLGHEQYF.

This chain links TRBV27 with TRBJ1-5; D possibly corresponds to TRBD1 (6 bases). The germline V and J ends were trimmed by 3 bases and 6 bases, with 15 bases remaining between them. The germline gives CDR1 MNHEY, CDR2 SMNVEV (reference sequence). The CDR3 loop spans 15 amino acids. This CDR3 reads CASSFLGAQGQPQHF. In DNA, the CDR3 is TGTGCCAGCAGTTTTCTGGGGGCGCAGGGTCAGCCCCAGCATTTT.

The rearrangement joins TRBV6-1 to TRBJ1-2; 8 nucleotides align to TRBD1. Germline V gene data show CDR1 as MNHNS and CDR2 as SASEGT. The CDR3 spans 16 residues. J was trimmed by 2 bases and V by 2 bases; bases with no gene match: 7. The chain's CDR3 is CASSEPWPGGNYGYTF. CDR3 coding DNA: TGTGCCAGCAGTGAACCTTGGCCAGGGGGCAACTATGGCTACACCTTC.

V usage is TRBV25-1 and J usage is TRBJ2-1; D gene ambiguous. Germline V gives CDR1 MGHDK, CDR2 SYGVNS. V lost 4 bases and J lost 8, with 9 bases in between. This CDR3 has 12 residues. CDR3 residues: CASSGHIHEQFF. The DNA for the CDR3 is TGTGCCAGCAGTGGGCACATCCATGAGCAGTTCTTC.

The sample holds a few counts of this clone. The chain couples TRBV29-1 to TRBJ2-7; the D gene is possibly TRBD2 (8 bases). From germline, CDR1 is SQVTM and CDR2 ANQGSEA. The CDR3 length is 15 residues. V lost 1 base and J 5 bases, leaving 18 bases between the germline ends. CDR3 in amino acids: CSVEGQGGGFHEQYF. Written as DNA, the CDR3 is TGCAGCGTTGAAGGACAGGGCGGGGGGTTCCACGAGCAGTACTTC.